A single sample gave rise to the 20 T cell receptor beta chains below, sequenced in a study of blood T cell repertoires in COVID-19. Profiled with immunoSEQ multiplex PCR; TCRdb holds only in-frame clones, not every one. The sample contains some 110,000 clones, 74% of which appear only once. Sequenced: peripheral blood. All receptors derive from an elderly man with COVID-19, enrolled during active disease.

The V and J genes are TRBV19 and TRBJ1-6; 8 nucleotides agree with TRBD1. The junction had 2 bases not matched to a gene; V was cut back by 6 bases and J by 7 bases. The germline V gene encodes CDR1 LNHDA and CDR2 SQIVND (reference sequence). This CDR3 is built from 13 residues. The CDR3: CASRDRVNSPLHF. DNA of the CDR3: TGTGCCAGTAGGGACAGGGTCAATTCACCCCTCCACTTT. Based on the CDR3 plus reference TRBV19 and TRBJ1-6, the full variable domain is DGGITQSPKYLFRKEGQNVTLSCEQNLNHDAMYWYRQDPGQGLRLIYYSQIVNDFQKGDIAEGYSVSREKKESFPLTVTSAQKNPTAFYLCASRDRVNSPLHFGNGTRLTVT.

This clone was recorded once. The chain uses TRBV3-1 (or the pseudogene TRBV3-2) and TRBJ2-1; 14 bases match TRBD2. This CDR3 region has 16 residues. CDR1 and CDR2 from the germline V gene are LGHDT and YNNKEL (reference sequence). V lost 3 bases to trimming and J lost 6 bases; unmatched junction nucleotides: 4. The CDR3 reads CASSQGTSGSVNEQFF. The CDR3 coding sequence is TGTGCCAGCAGCCAGGGGACTAGCGGGAGTGTCAATGAGCAGTTCTTC.

The genes are TRBV3-1 (or the pseudogene TRBV3-2) and TRBJ2-3; maybe TRBD2 (5 bases). V was trimmed by 1 base and J by 6 bases, leaving 11 bases between them. There are 14 residues in the CDR3. Germline loops: CDR1 LGHDT, CDR2 YNNKEL (reference sequence). In DNA, the CDR3 is TGTGCCAGCAGCCAAGCGGCTAGAGGGGATACGCAGTATTTT. Amino acids: CASSQAARGDTQYF.

CDR3 nucleotide sequence: TGTGCCAGCAGTCAGGGGGCCGTGAATGAAAAACTGTTTTTT. The encoded protein is CASSQGAVNEKLFF. The V gene is TRBV28, the J gene TRBJ1-4, with 8 bases identical to TRBD1. Per the germline V gene, CDR1 is MDHEN and CDR2 is SYDVKM. This CDR3 is 14 amino acids long. Trimming removed 5 bases from V and 5 bases from J; junction bases left unmatched: 4.

V usage is TRBV11-2 and J usage is TRBJ1-1; no clear D. Germline values: CDR1 SGHAT, CDR2 FQNNGV. The V end was cut by 4 bases, the J end by 6 bases, with 9 bases between. This CDR3 is 12 amino acids long. The CDR3 DNA reads as TGTGCCAGCAGCTCCTCCCTTGCTGAAGCTTTCTTT. The encoded protein is CASSSSLAEAFF.

The V gene is TRBV19, the J gene TRBJ2-1; 10 positions agree with TRBD1. The CDR3 has 16 amino acids. V lost 4 bases to trimming and J lost 3 bases; unmatched junction nucleotides: 6. CDR1 LNHDA and CDR2 SQIVND come from the germline V gene (reference sequence). The CDR3 protein is CASSNPGTGVYNEQFF. CDR3 DNA: TGTGCCAGTAGTAACCCCGGGACAGGGGTCTACAATGAGCAGTTCTTC.

This clone showed up just a few times. The rearrangement links TRBV6-6 to TRBJ2-4; 10 nucleotides align to TRBD2. Germline CDR1 reads MNHNY; CDR2 reads SVGAGI (reference sequence). CDR3 length: 14 amino acids. V lost 5 bases and J lost 7; bases outside the gene matches: 5. The CDR3 region is CASSNSGGRNIQYF. The CDR3, as DNA: TGTGCCAGCAGTAATAGCGGGGGGCGGAACATTCAGTACTTC.

This rearrangement joins TRBV28 to TRBJ1-1; 8 bases fit TRBD1. In germline, CDR1 is MDHEN, CDR2 SYDVKM. The CDR3 runs 16 residues. Losses at the gene ends were 2 bases for V and 1 base for J; bases not matched to a gene: 6. DNA for the CDR3: TGTGCCAGCAGTTTACCAGGGGGCGATAGGAACACTGAAGCTTTCTTT. Translation gives CASSLPGGDRNTEAFF.

V usage is TRBV9 and J usage is TRBJ2-1; the match to TRBD2 covers 8 bases. After removal of 2 bases from V and 9 bases from J, the junction contained 4 bases not matched to a gene. Germline CDR1 SGDLS, CDR2 YYNGEE. The CDR3 has 13 residues. In DNA form, the CDR3 reads TGTGCCAGCAGCGTGGGACTAGTCACTGAGCAGTTCTTC. This gives the protein CASSVGLVTEQFF.

The V and J genes are TRBV24-1 and TRBJ2-2; perhaps TRBD1 as D (6 bases). With 12 bases removed from V and 6 bases from J, the gap between germline ends came to 19 bases. This CDR3 contains 14 residues. The V gene's germline CDR1 is KGHDR and CDR2 SFDVKD. CDR3 sequence (DNA): TGTGCCTCATCTCTAGCCGGACAGCCCGGGGAGCTGTTTTTT. It translates to CASSLAGQPGELFF.

The chain recombines TRBV4-2 with TRBJ2-2; tentative D call: TRBD2 (5 bases). V lost 1 base to trimming and J lost 6 bases, with 12 bases between them. The length of the CDR3 is 15 residues. Germline assignment: CDR1 LGHNA and CDR2 YNFKEQ. In DNA form, the CDR3 reads TGTGCCAGCAGCCAAGCAGTACAGAGGGCCGGGGAGCTGTTTTTT. Its protein is CASSQAVQRAGELFF.

This chain connects TRBV15 to TRBJ2-7, with 8 bases that match TRBD1. Per the germline V gene, CDR1 is LNHNV and CDR2 is YYDKDF (reference sequence). V lost 4 bases and J lost 2; bases outside the gene matches: 4. The CDR3 covers 14 residues. The chain's CDR3 is CATSTQGVPYEQYF. The CDR3 DNA is TGTGCCACCAGCACACAGGGGGTCCCCTACGAGCAGTACTTC.

This chain links TRBV6-1 with TRBJ1-5; perhaps TRBD1 as D (5 bases). The CDR3 has 19 residues. With 2 bases removed from V and 0 bases from J, the gap between germline ends came to 20 bases. Germline assignment: CDR1 MNHNS and CDR2 SASEGT. The CDR3 DNA is TGTGCCAGCAGTGAAAGCCCGGACATCGGTCCTTATAGCAATCAGCCCCAGCATTTT. This sequence encodes CASSESPDIGPYSNQPQHF.

This clone turned up a few times. The chain links TRBV14 to TRBJ2-5; weak D call: TRBD1 (5 bases). The CDR3 has 15 residues. Germline V lookup: CDR1 SGHDN, CDR2 FVKESK. V lost 0 bases to trimming and J lost 4 bases, with 12 bases between them. This CDR3 is CASSQDLGAGETQYF. CDR3 sequence (DNA): TGTGCCAGCAGCCAAGATCTTGGGGCAGGAGAGACCCAGTACTTC.

This clone was counted between two and nine times. This rearrangement joins TRBV2 to TRBJ2-3, with D possibly matching TRBD1 (6 bases). Trimming removed 6 bases at V and 6 bases at J, with 10 bases between. The CDR3 is 12 residues long. Looked up from germline, CDR1 is SNHLY and CDR2 is FYNNEI. CDR3 sequence (DNA): TGTGCCAGCAGCACAGGGATGGATACGCAGTATTTT. Translation: CASSTGMDTQYF. Drawing the rest from reference TRBV2 and TRBJ2-3, the complete variable domain is EPEVTQTPSHQVTQMGQEVILRCVPISNHLYFYWYRQILGQKVEFLVSFYNNEISEKSEIFDDQFSVERPDGSNFTLKIRSTKLEDSAMYFCASSTGMDTQYFGPGTRLTVL.

J is TRBJ2-3 and V is TRBV6-5; D perhaps matches TRBD1 (6 bases). Germline CDR1 and CDR2: MNHEY and SVGAGI. V dropped 6 bases and J dropped 3 bases, with 10 bases sitting between them. The CDR3 spans 13 residues. Here the CDR3 DNA reads TGTGCCAGCAGCCGGACAGCAACAGATACGCAGTATTTT. Translated: CASSRTATDTQYF.

The CDR3 coding sequence is TGCGCCAGCAGCCAAGGATCGACTAGCGGGTTGGCGGATGAGCAGTTCTTC. It codes for CASSQGSTSGLADEQFF. This chain connects TRBV4-3 to TRBJ2-1; 10 bases agree with TRBD2. Trimming took 1 base from V and 8 from J; bases not matched to a gene: 11. Per the germline V gene, CDR1 is LGHNA and CDR2 is YSLEER. The CDR3 runs 17 residues.

The gene calls are TRBV2 and TRBJ2-3, with 11 bases that match TRBD2. The CDR3 totals 15 residues. Germline assignment: CDR1 SNHLY and CDR2 FYNNEI. Trimming removed 6 bases from V and 0 bases from J; junction bases left unmatched: 2. CDR3 nucleotide sequence: TGTGCCAGCAGCTGGACTAGCGGGAGCACAGATACGCAGTATTTT. Protein product: CASSWTSGSTDTQYF.

J is TRBJ1-3 and V is TRBV6-5; a weak D match, TRBD1 (6 bases). In germline, CDR1 is MNHEY, CDR2 SVGAGI. With 5 bases removed from V and 2 bases from J, the gap between germline ends came to 13 bases. This CDR3 region has 15 residues. CDR3 sequence reads: CASSPSPGAGNTIYF. For the CDR3, the DNA is TGTGCCAGCAGTCCGTCCCCAGGGGCTGGAAACACCATATATTTT.

The count of this clone is one. The chain uses TRBV28 and TRBJ1-6; D is uncertain. The length of the CDR3 is 13 residues. With 7 bases removed from V and 10 bases from J, the gap between germline ends came to 14 bases. In germline, CDR1 is MDHEN, CDR2 SYDVKM. Written as DNA, the CDR3 is TGTGCCAGCACGCGCGGGGTAGGCTCACCCCTCCACTTT. This codes for CASTRGVGSPLHF.